A selection of T cell receptor beta chains follows, all from one sample in a study of STAT5B mutations in CD4+ large granular lymphocyte leukemia. Method: immunoSEQ multiplex PCR; TCRdb's copy keeps in-frame clones and lacks some. The repertoire holds roughly 32,000 clones, around 76% seen once, with roughly 2% in the top ten. Sequenced input: CD4+ T cells from blood buffy coats. The receptors stem from a human donor in good health. The CDR3 runs from the conserved cysteine through the conserved F or W. D genes are given only for firm matches. Rows may omit the clone size; those that give it use once, few, many or a size class.

size	V	D	J	CDR3	DNA
-	TRBV4-3	-	TRBJ2-2	CASSQDTHFTGELFF	TGCGCCAGCAGCCAAGATACGCACTTCACCGGGGAGCTGTTTTTT
-	TRBV7-2	TRBD1	TRBJ2-3	CASSLGGQSTDTQYF	TGTGCCAGCAGCTTAGGGGGACAGTCCACAGATACGCAGTATTTT
few	TRBV11-2	-	TRBJ1-1	CASSLIRGNTEAFF	TGTGCCAGCAGCCTGATCAGAGGGAACACTGAAGCTTTCTTT
few	TRBV2	-	TRBJ1-5	CASLSREGNQPQHF	TGTGCCAGCCTCTCCAGGGAGGGCAATCAGCCCCAGCATTTT
once	TRBV19	-	TRBJ2-7	CASTATVGNEQYF	TGTGCCAGTACCGCGACGGTGGGGAACGAGCAGTACTTC
-	TRBV5-1	-	TRBJ2-1	CASSPPTLSSYNEQFF	TGCGCCAGCAGCCCCCCGACATTGAGCTCCTACAATGAGCAGTTCTTC
-	TRBV6-5	TRBD1	TRBJ1-4	CASSYFERGGGEKLFF	TGTGCCAGCAGTTACTTCGAAAGAGGGGGCGGCGAAAAACTGTTTTTT
-	TRBV7-2	TRBD2	TRBJ2-3	CASSWGLAGGDDTQYF	TGTGCCAGCAGCTGGGGACTAGCGGGAGGCGACGATACGCAGTATTTT
-	TRBV18	TRBD2	TRBJ2-3	CASSLRTGGTDTQYF	TGTGCCAGCTCACTCCGAACGGGGGGGACAGATACGCAGTATTTT
-	TRBV2	-	TRBJ1-5	CASSEAQAGGPQHF	TGTGCCAGCAGTGAAGCGCAAGCGGGAGGCCCCCAGCATTTT
few	TRBV30	-	TRBJ2-7	CAWSGGTAIQYF	TGTGCCTGGAGTGGGGGGACCGCGATTCAGTACTTC
-	TRBV27	-	TRBJ1-1	CASSSRTALTTEAFF	TGTGCCAGCAGTTCTCGGACAGCCCTGACAACTGAAGCTTTCTTT
-	TRBV25-1	TRBD2	TRBJ2-2	CAGSDDSGRMVGELFF	TGTGCCGGCAGTGATGATAGCGGGAGGATGGTAGGGGAGCTGTTTTTT
-	TRBV18	TRBD1	TRBJ2-7	CASSPRTGAMYEQYF	TGTGCCAGCTCACCGCGGACAGGGGCTATGTACGAGCAGTACTTC
-	TRBV9	-	TRBJ2-7	CAASKYRASTYEQYF	TGTGCCGCATCCAAATACCGCGCTTCGACCTACGAGCAGTACTTC
-	TRBV19	-	TRBJ2-7	CASTPRTGLGIDEQYF	TGTGCCAGTACTCCTCGGACGGGCTTAGGAATTGACGAGCAGTACTTC
-	TRBV6-1	TRBD1	TRBJ2-3	CASSEEGQGVRSTDTQYF	TGTGCCAGCAGTGAAGAGGGTCAGGGGGTGCGAAGCACAGATACGCAGTATTTT
-	TRBV6-6	TRBD1	TRBJ2-2	CASSYGTVNTGELFF	TGTGCCAGCAGTTACGGGACAGTAAACACCGGGGAGCTGTTTTTT
-	TRBV18	-	TRBJ2-7	CASSHPRRPEQYF	TGTGCCAGCTCACACCCTCGGAGGCCCGAGCAGTACTTC
-	TRBV28	TRBD1	TRBJ1-2	CASSGPGQGLSYGYTF	TGTGCCAGCAGTGGGCCGGGACAGGGGTTGAGCTATGGCTACACCTTC
-	TRBV5-1	TRBD2	TRBJ2-2	CASSAGLAGGNTGELFF	TGCGCCAGCAGCGCGGGACTAGCGGGGGGCAACACCGGGGAGCTGTTTTTT
-	TRBV15	-	TRBJ2-4	CATSIDRGKNIQYF	TGTGCCACCAGCATAGACCGTGGCAAAAACATTCAGTACTTC
-	TRBV14	-	TRBJ1-4	CASSPGIQGEKLFF	TGTGCCAGCAGCCCAGGGATACAGGGCGAAAAACTGTTTTTT
-	TRBV7-2	TRBD1	TRBJ2-3	CASSGRDRFTDTQYF	TGTGCCAGCAGCGGCCGGGACAGGTTCACAGATACGCAGTATTTT
once	TRBV5-1	-	TRBJ2-5	CASSLRGFAETQYF	TGCGCCAGCAGCTTGAGAGGCTTCGCGGAGACCCAGTACTTC
-	TRBV5-1	-	TRBJ2-7	CASSLDHEQYF	TGCGCCAGCAGCTTGGACCACGAGCAGTACTTC
-	TRBV4-2	-	TRBJ1-4	CASSQARSRELNEKLFF	TGTGCCAGCAGCCAAGCACGTTCCAGGGAGCTTAATGAAAAACTGTTTTTT
-	TRBV6-4	-	TRBJ1-5	CASTKALWPNQPQHF	TGTGCCAGCACTAAGGCCCTCTGGCCCAATCAGCCCCAGCATTTT
few	TRBV6-6	TRBD1	TRBJ1-1	CASSSPDRGNTEAFF	TGTGCCAGCAGTTCTCCCGACAGGGGGAACACTGAAGCTTTCTTT
once	TRBV27	-	TRBJ1-4	CASTKSGGAGEKLFF	TGTGCCAGCACCAAGAGCGGAGGGGCGGGAGAAAAACTGTTTTTT
-	TRBV5-4	-	TRBJ2-2	CASSWVRGTYTGELFF	TGTGCCAGCAGCTGGGTTAGGGGGACCTACACCGGGGAGCTGTTTTTT
few	TRBV5-6	-	TRBJ2-6	CASYLGKGSGANVLTF	TGTGCCAGCTACCTGGGGAAGGGATCTGGGGCCAACGTCCTGACTTTC
-	TRBV5-1	TRBD2	TRBJ2-5	CASSAGAGETQYF	TGCGCCAGCTCAGCGGGGGCCGGGGAGACCCAGTACTTC
-	TRBV7-2	TRBD2	TRBJ2-4	CASSLGTSSLNIQYF	TGTGCCAGCAGCTTAGGGACTAGCTCACTAAACATTCAGTACTTC
-	TRBV10-3	-	TRBJ2-3	CAISESGRTDTQYF	TGTGCCATCAGTGAGAGTGGTAGGACAGATACGCAGTATTTT
-	TRBV5-1	TRBD1	TRBJ2-3	CASSSDRDATDTQYF	TGCGCCAGCAGCTCAGACAGGGATGCGACAGATACGCAGTATTTT
-	TRBV4-3	-	TRBJ1-4	CASGVDQGKLFF	TGCGCCAGCGGCGTAGATCAGGGAAAACTGTTTTTT
-	TRBV7-2	-	TRBJ2-1	CASSSRASEQFF	TGTGCCAGCAGCTCGCGGGCTAGTGAGCAGTTCTTC
-	TRBV2	-	TRBJ1-5	CASSQGQFSNQPQHF	TGTGCCAGCAGCCAAGGGCAATTTAGCAATCAGCCCCAGCATTTT
-	TRBV25-1	-	TRBJ2-7	CASSDGRLGHYEQYF	TGTGCCAGCAGTGATGGCAGGTTAGGGCACTACGAGCAGTACTTC
few	TRBV2	-	TRBJ1-5	CASSEGRDNQPQHF	TGTGCCAGCTCCGAGGGAAGGGACAATCAGCCCCAGCATTTT
-	TRBV5-3	-	TRBJ1-6	CARSLADPGNSPLHF	TGTGCCAGAAGCCTAGCTGACCCGGGGAATTCACCCCTCCACTTT
-	TRBV14	-	TRBJ2-7	CASSNTGSSYEQYF	TGTGCCAGCAGCAATACGGGCAGCTCCTACGAGCAGTACTTC
-	TRBV7-9	-	TRBJ1-1	CASSLGVGQGETEAFF	TGTGCCAGCAGCTTAGGGGTAGGGCAGGGAGAGACTGAAGCTTTCTTT
-	TRBV7-2	TRBD1	TRBJ1-5	CASSSGQVNSNQPQHF	TGTGCCAGCAGCTCGGGACAGGTGAATAGCAATCAGCCCCAGCATTTT
-	TRBV18	-	TRBJ1-2	CASSPRAGSNYGYTF	TGTGCCAGCTCACCACGGGCAGGCTCTAACTATGGCTACACCTTC
-	TRBV5-1	-	TRBJ2-3	CASSLGSKGLSTDTQYF	TGCGCCAGCAGCTTGGGGTCGAAGGGCCTGAGCACAGATACGCAGTATTTT
once	TRBV19	-	TRBJ1-1	CASSSPVGGGTEAFF	TGTGCCAGTAGTTCCCCCGTGGGGGGAGGGACTGAAGCTTTCTTT
-	TRBV6-6	TRBD2	TRBJ2-7	CASSYGGSASYEQYF	TGTGCCAGCAGTTACGGCGGGAGCGCTTCCTACGAGCAGTACTTC
few	TRBV25-1	-	TRBJ2-2	CASSEGSRELFF	TGTGCCAGCAGTGAGGGGTCCAGGGAGCTGTTTTTT
-	TRBV7-9	-	TRBJ2-3	CASSLGNRELSTDTQYF	TGTGCCAGCAGCTTAGGAAACAGGGAATTAAGCACAGATACGCAGTATTTT
-	TRBV30	-	TRBJ1-5	CAWSVGGEQPQHF	TGTGCCTGGAGTGTGGGGGGCGAGCAGCCCCAGCATTTT
-	TRBV11-2	-	TRBJ2-6	CASGVSGANVLTF	TGTGCCAGCGGGGTGTCCGGGGCCAACGTCCTGACTTTC
-	TRBV6-1	-	TRBJ1-5	CASSSQVGQPQHF	TGTGCCAGCAGTTCCCAGGTCGGCCAGCCCCAGCATTTT